By sample fraction, the clone carrying this T cell receptor beta chain is large. Germline loops: CDR1 SEHNR, CDR2 FQNEAQ (reference sequence). Trimming took 4 bases from V and 5 from J, leaving 14 bases between them. The CDR3 loop spans 14 amino acids. The entry originates in a study of early stage breast cancer tumors. Study details: Most invasive tumors, twelve of 16, were ER+/PR+/HER2-. Approximately 10-fold was the mean read coverage per sample.

Data came from immunoSEQ multiplex PCR; TCRdb stores just in-frame clones and leaves some out. Among about 8,400 clones listed, 60% to 85% were seen once. The adjacent normal breast tissue was taken roughly 2-4 cm from the tumor. The sequence came from a person aged 55 to 69 with breast cancer. The rearrangement links TRBV7-9 to TRBJ1-1; a possible D gene is TRBD1 (6 bases). Material for sequencing was normal breast tissue next to the tumor. The CDR3 here is CASSSGALSTEAFF. The CDR3, as DNA: TGTGCCAGCAGCTCAGGGGCGTTGAGTACTGAAGCTTTCTTT. Drawing the rest from reference TRBV7-9 and TRBJ1-1, the complete variable domain is DTGVSQNPRHKITKRGQNVTFRCDPISEHNRLYWYRQTLGQGPEFLTYFQNEAQLEKSRLLSDRFSAERPKGSFSTLEIQRTEQGDSAMYLCASSSGALSTEAFFGQGTRLTVV.